A single sample is the source of the 14 T cell receptor beta chains below, sequenced in a study of T cells in Graves' hyperthyroidism and ophthalmopathy. TCR beta CDR3 region amplification was performed from RNA transcripts. Researchers ran a first-round RT-PCR on the TCR CDR3 using the HTBI primer set. A single record per CDR3 protein comes from TCRdb applying MiXCR to the multiplex PCR reads. The sample includes 330,000 or so distinct CDR3 sequences, roughly 19% of them seen just once. Material: blood. The source of these receptors is a man between 45 and 60 years old with Graves' ophthalmopathy.

The table lists this clonotype with many counts. V and J are TRBV20-1 and TRBJ2-7, with 9 bases lining up with TRBD2. The CDR3 is 16 residues long. Germline V gene sequence: CDR1 DFQATT, CDR2 SNEGSKA (reference sequence). The V and J ends lost 4 bases and 5 bases, in that order; junction bases with no gene match: 15. The CDR3 region is CSATPIAGGLSDEQYF. The CDR3 DNA follows: TGCAGTGCTACCCCAATTGCGGGAGGGCTCTCGGACGAGCAGTACTTC.

This clonotype was counted only a few times. CDR3 coding DNA: TGTGCCAGCAGTCCGGGACTAGCGGGAGCGCAGAACAATGAGCAGTTCTTC. This gives the protein CASSPGLAGAQNNEQFF. The chain recombines TRBV6-2 or TRBV6-3 with TRBJ2-1; TRBD2 matches 14 bases. Germline CDR1 and CDR2: MNHEY and SVGEGT. The CDR3 is made up of 17 amino acids. The trim removed 5 bases at V and 5 bases at J, leaving 8 bases unmatched.

The rearrangement uses TRBV12-3 or TRBV12-4 and TRBJ2-7, with a tentative D call TRBD2 (5 bases). Trimming pared 4 bases from V and 6 bases from J, leaving 13 bases between. This CDR3 has 13 amino acids. The CDR3 nucleotides are TGTGCCAGCAGTTCGGACCCGGGAAGCGAGCAGTACTTC. Encoded protein: CASSSDPGSEQYF.

This rearrangement joins TRBV13 to TRBJ2-7; 9 nucleotides align to TRBD1. The CDR3 covers 16 residues. Unmatched junction bases numbered 13, after V lost 5 bases and J lost 5 bases. Germline loops: CDR1 PRHDT, CDR2 FYEKMQ (reference sequence). CDR3 loop: CASSGQPGTGFHEQYF. DNA of the CDR3: TGTGCCAGCAGCGGACAACCCGGGACAGGGTTCCACGAGCAGTACTTC. The complete variable domain, with remaining parts taken from reference TRBV13 and TRBJ2-7, reads AAGVIQSPRHLIKEKRETATLKCYPIPRHDTVYWYQQGPGQDPQFLISFYEKMQSDKGSIPDRFSAQQFSDYHSELNMSSLELGDSALYFCASSGQPGTGFHEQYFGPGTRLTVT.

This clonotype was recorded at least ten times. This chain uses TRBV28 with TRBJ2-5; 9 nucleotides match TRBD2. Looked up from germline, CDR1 is MDHEN and CDR2 is SYDVKM. Losses at the gene ends were 6 bases for V and 1 base for J; bases not matched to a gene: 9. The CDR3 spans 16 residues. For the CDR3, the DNA is TGTGCCAGCAGCCCCTTGGGCGGGAGGGCCCAAGAGACCCAGTACTTC. Translating gives CASSPLGGRAQETQYF.

The rearrangement uses TRBV11-2 and TRBJ1-2; D possibly corresponds to TRBD1 (6 bases). The CDR3 covers 14 residues. V was cut by 1 base and J by 4 bases, with 10 bases left in between. Germline V gene data show CDR1 as SGHAT and CDR2 as FQNNGV. The CDR3 coding sequence is TGTGCCAGCAGCTTAGGACAGGACCGCTATGGCTACACCTTC. Translated: CASSLGQDRYGYTF.

This clonotype was seen repeatedly, ten times or more. The rearrangement links TRBV6-1 to TRBJ2-7; the match to TRBD1 covers 8 bases. The CDR3 length is 15 residues. The germline V gene has CDR1 MNHNS and CDR2 SASEGT. J was trimmed by 2 bases and V by 2 bases; bases with no gene match: 5. In DNA form, the CDR3 reads TGTGCCAGCAGTGAACTGGACAGGGCAGCCTACGAGCAGTACTTC. It yields the protein CASSELDRAAYEQYF.

This chain connects TRBV30 to TRBJ1-3, with D hard to call. Per the germline V gene, CDR1 is GTSNPN and CDR2 is SVGIG (reference sequence). CDR3 length: 13 residues. V was clipped by 2 bases and J by 2 bases, with 7 bases between them. CDR3 region: CAWSRVAGNTIYF. The CDR3 nucleotides are TGTGCCTGGAGTAGGGTAGCTGGAAACACCATATATTTT.

This clonotype was counted only a few times. The V gene is TRBV5-1, the J gene TRBJ2-4; D may be TRBD2 (6 bases). V shed 5 bases and J shed 5 bases, with 14 bases lying between them. Germline V CDR1 and CDR2: SGHRS, YFSETQ. The CDR3 is 14 residues long. The CDR3 DNA reads TGCGCCAGCAGGTCCTCTCCGGGGGAAAACATTCAGTACTTC. Translation gives CASRSSPGENIQYF.

This clonotype was found once. This chain uses TRBV20-1 with TRBJ2-1, with 7 bases lining up with TRBD1. The V gene's germline CDR1 is DFQATT and CDR2 SNEGSKA (reference sequence). Trimming removed 0 bases from V and 6 bases from J; junction bases left unmatched: 8. The CDR3 is 15 amino acids. Written as DNA, the CDR3 is TGCAGTGCTAGAGAACAGGGGAACGGGCTCAATGAGCAGTTCTTC. This gives the protein CSAREQGNGLNEQFF.

Comment on this clonotype: This clone may be a read error of a much larger clone one base away. CDR3 DNA sequence: TGCGCCAACAGCCCAGCTAGCGGGAGGGCCCGGGAGCAGTACTTC. Translation: CANSPASGRAREQYF. This chain links TRBV5-1 with TRBJ2-7; 12 bases are a match to TRBD2. The germline V gene encodes CDR1 SGHRS and CDR2 YFSETQ. The CDR3 has 15 residues. The full variable domain, completed using reference TRBV5-1 and TRBJ2-7, is KAGVTQTPRYLIKTRGQQVTLSCSPISGHRSVSWYQQTPGQGLQFLFEYFSETQRNKGNFPGRFSGRQFSNSRSEMNVSTLELGDSALYLCANSPASGRAREQYFGPGTRLTVT.

This clonotype came up many times. The chain combines TRBV28 with TRBJ2-3; D might be TRBD1 (6 bases). This CDR3 has 15 residues. The germline V and J ends were trimmed by 2 bases and 4 bases, with 13 bases remaining between them. CDR1 is MDHEN, CDR2 SYDVKM, per germline. The CDR3 DNA follows: TGTGCCAGCAGTTTACCCCGAGGACAGTCAGATACGCAGTATTTT. Encoded protein: CASSLPRGQSDTQYF.

Only a few counts were recorded for this clonotype. This may arise from a read error, as a much more abundant clone is one base away. The V call is TRBV28, the J call TRBJ1-1, with unresolved D. The CDR3 covers 11 residues. Germline V CDR1 and CDR2: MDHEN, SYDVKM. CDR3 in DNA: TGTGCCGGCAGAGAGAACACTGAAGCTTTCTTT. This sequence encodes CAGRENTEAFF.

The chain carries TRBV15 and TRBJ1-2, with D tentatively TRBD1 (6 bases). The length of the CDR3 is 15 residues. The V gene lost 0 bases and the J gene lost 4 bases, with 12 bases spanning the gap. The V gene's germline CDR1 is LNHNV and CDR2 YYDKDF (reference sequence). The chain's CDR3 is CATSRDSGDRYGYTF. In DNA, the CDR3 is TGTGCCACCAGCAGAGATTCAGGGGATCGCTATGGCTACACCTTC.